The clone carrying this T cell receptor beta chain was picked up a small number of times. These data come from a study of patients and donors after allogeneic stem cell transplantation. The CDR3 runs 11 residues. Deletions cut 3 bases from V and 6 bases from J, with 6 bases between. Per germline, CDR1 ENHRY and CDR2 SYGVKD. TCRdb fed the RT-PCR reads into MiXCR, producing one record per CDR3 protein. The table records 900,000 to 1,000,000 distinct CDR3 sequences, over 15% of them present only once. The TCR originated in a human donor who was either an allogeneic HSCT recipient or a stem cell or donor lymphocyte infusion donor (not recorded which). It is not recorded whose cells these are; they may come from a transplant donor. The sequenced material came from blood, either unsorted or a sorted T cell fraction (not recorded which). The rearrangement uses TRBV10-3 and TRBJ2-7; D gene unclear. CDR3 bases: TGTGCCATCAGTGACACCAGCGAGCAGTACTTC. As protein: CAISDTSEQYF.